A single sample is the source of the 27 T cell receptor beta chains below, sequenced in a study of blood T cells in healthy people across ages. A second about 6 to 11 cycle PCR used barcoded and J-beta primers. TCRdb processed the 5' RACE reads anew with MiXCR; each CDR3 protein has one entry. Of 1.2 million to 1.5 million distinct CDR3 sequences in the sample, about 40% are singletons; the top ten hold 7.9%. Source material: blood. Receptors originate from a woman aged 18-29 years in good health.

The chain couples TRBV28 to TRBJ1-6, with unresolved D. Germline CDR1 is MDHEN and CDR2 is SYDVKM. This CDR3 contains 14 residues. Trimming took 6 bases from V and 6 from J, leaving 12 bases between them. CDR3 nucleotides: TGTGCCAGCAGCTTCGGCCGGCTTAATTCACCCCTCCACTTT. Amino acid sequence: CASSFGRLNSPLHF.

The V call is TRBV12-3 or TRBV12-4, the J call TRBJ1-2; possible D gene TRBD1, 6 bases. The CDR3 has 15 amino acids. With 6 bases removed from V and 8 bases from J, the gap between germline ends came to 22 bases. CDR3 region: CASSAGGRKLGGYTF. The CDR3, as DNA: TGTGCCAGCAGCGCGGGGGGCCGAAAGCTTGGCGGCTACACCTTC.

This clonotype was seen more than once but under ten times. The chain's CDR3 is CASSSTVLSGTYGYEQYF. CDR3 coding DNA: TGTGCCAGCAGTTCTACCGTTTTGTCCGGGACATATGGCTACGAGCAGTACTTC. The V and J genes are TRBV28 and TRBJ2-7; possibly TRBD1 for D (6 bases). The CDR3 is 18 residues long. Germline CDR1 MDHEN, CDR2 SYDVKM. Trimming shortened V by 4 bases and J by 3 bases, and 25 bases separated the two germline ends. The full variable domain, rest sourced from reference TRBV28 and TRBJ2-7, is DVKVTQSSRYLVKRTGEKVFLECVQDMDHENMFWYRQDPGLGLRLIYFSYDVKMKEKGDIPEGYSVSREKKERFSLILESASTNQTSMYLCASSSTVLSGTYGYEQYFGPGTRLTVT.

There are many counts of this clonotype. V usage is TRBV29-1 and J usage is TRBJ2-5, with D possibly matching TRBD1 (6 bases). Germline V gives CDR1 SQVTM, CDR2 ANQGSEA. This CDR3 has 13 residues. With 5 bases removed from V and 11 bases from J, the gap between germline ends came to 21 bases. The CDR3 loop reads CSVQQGGLLVQYF. DNA for the CDR3: TGCAGCGTTCAACAGGGCGGACTGTTAGTGCAGTACTTC.

This rearrangement joins TRBV10-1 to TRBJ2-7, with TRBD2 identical over 16 bases. Germline CDR1 WNHNN, CDR2 SYGVQD (reference sequence). This CDR3 comprises 17 residues. J was trimmed by 2 bases and V by 8 bases; bases with no gene match: 9. CDR3 residues: CASSRGTSGGVPYEQYF. DNA of the CDR3: TGCGCCAGCTCCAGAGGGACTAGCGGGGGGGTTCCCTACGAGCAGTACTTC.

This clonotype was recorded at least ten times. The chain has TRBV29-1 and TRBJ2-1, with unresolved D. Germline CDR1 reads SQVTM; CDR2 reads ANQGSEA. This CDR3 contains 11 residues. V was clipped by 8 bases and J by 8 bases, with 13 bases between them. The CDR3 sequence: CSSYGLDEQFF. In DNA, the CDR3 is TGCAGCTCCTACGGCTTGGATGAGCAGTTCTTC.

This clonotype showed up just a few times. The chain is built from TRBV20-1 and TRBJ2-7; D assignment may be TRBD1 or TRBD2 (5 bases each). Looked up from germline, CDR1 is DFQATT and CDR2 is SNEGSKA (reference sequence). The V and J ends lost 6 bases and 2 bases respectively, with 20 bases between them. This CDR3 has 15 residues. CDR3 region: CSAGTVATVTYEQYF. CDR3 DNA: TGCAGTGCCGGGACGGTGGCAACCGTGACCTACGAGCAGTACTTC.

The V gene is TRBV20-1, the J gene TRBJ2-7; 7 bases are shared with TRBD2. The CDR3 runs 15 residues. Germline assignment: CDR1 DFQATT and CDR2 SNEGSKA (reference sequence). With 4 bases clipped from V and 2 bases from J, the junction kept 11 bases outside the gene matches. The CDR3 nucleotides are TGCAGTGCTAACCCGTCGGCAGCGGGACCCTACGAGCAGTACTTC. It codes for CSANPSAAGPYEQYF.

This chain connects TRBV6-6 to TRBJ2-2; 10 bases match TRBD1. The germline V gene encodes CDR1 MNHNY and CDR2 SVGAGI (reference sequence). This CDR3 spans 16 amino acids. Trimming at V came to 6 bases and at J to 5 bases, leaving 9 bases not matched to a gene. Here the CDR3 DNA reads TGTGCCAGCAGCACCCCGGGACAGGGGATAACCGGGGAGCTGTTTTTT. It is translated as CASSTPGQGITGELFF.

This clonotype has a handful of counts. The chain carries TRBV9 and TRBJ2-7; the D gene is possibly TRBD2 (5 bases). V gave up 3 bases and J gave up 6 bases, with 7 bases separating them. This CDR3 has 11 residues. Germline-derived CDR1 and CDR2 are SGDLS and YYNGEE. CDR3 in amino acids: CASSASGEQYF. The CDR3 region has the DNA TGTGCCAGCAGCGCCAGCGGCGAGCAGTACTTC.

This chain links TRBV21-1 with TRBJ2-7. TRBV21-1 is annotated as a pseudogene. CDR3 length: 14 residues. DNA for the CDR3: TGTGCCAGCAGCAAAGGTGTTCCGTCCTACGAGCAGTACTTC. Protein: CASSKGVPSYEQYF.

The chain employs TRBV7-2 and TRBJ2-1; D uncertain. This CDR3 is 13 amino acids long. Looked up from germline, CDR1 is SGHTA and CDR2 is FQGNSA. V dropped 3 bases and J dropped 9 bases, with 12 bases sitting between them. Here the CDR3 reads CASSLGLYAEQFF. The CDR3 coding sequence is TGTGCCAGCAGCTTGGGTTTATACGCTGAGCAGTTCTTC.

The V and J genes are TRBV10-3 and TRBJ2-1; 7 bases align to TRBD2. Germline V gene lookup returns CDR1 ENHRY and CDR2 SYGVKD. This CDR3 is 15 amino acids long. The ends lost 11 bases at V and 4 bases at J; junction bases unmatched: 14. CDR3 sequence reads: CAVRAGPSTYNEQFF. The CDR3, as DNA: TGTGCCGTTAGAGCGGGACCCTCAACTTACAATGAGCAGTTCTTC.

The chain combines TRBV20-1 with TRBJ2-5; D perhaps matches TRBD2 (5 bases). The tail of the sequence fits TRBJ2-1 better, so the J call may be wrong. Per germline, CDR1 DFQATT and CDR2 SNEGSKA (reference sequence). CDR3 length: 14 residues. For the CDR3, the DNA is TGCAGTGCCCCCCCCCGGGGTAACCAAGAGACCCAGTTCTTC. Translating gives CSAPPRGNQETQFF.

Note on this clonotype: Compared with germline, one end of the junction differs, possibly owing to a read error. The rearrangement links TRBV2 to TRBJ2-7, with D possibly being TRBD1 (5 bases). This CDR3 has 13 residues. CDR1 and CDR2 (germline): SNHLY, FYNNEI. CDR3 loop: CASSVTDIYERYF. CDR3 DNA: TGTGCCAGCAGTGTGACAGATATCTACGAGCGGTACTTC.

A few counts support this clonotype. The genes are TRBV4-1 and TRBJ2-3; D is perhaps TRBD2 (6 bases). CDR1 is MGHRA, CDR2 YSYEKL, per germline. The V end was cut by 1 base, the J end by 1 base, with 12 bases between. The CDR3 runs 16 residues. Here the CDR3 reads CASSQVPERGTDTQYF. The CDR3 nucleotides read TGCGCCAGCAGCCAAGTTCCTGAGCGGGGCACAGATACGCAGTATTTT.

This clonotype was detected only a few times. CDR3 loop: CSPRLAGVSGEQFF. CDR3 DNA sequence: TGCAGCCCGAGACTAGCGGGAGTATCAGGCGAGCAGTTCTTC. V gene TRBV29-1 combines with J gene TRBJ2-1; TRBD2 agrees at 12 bases. V lost 8 bases, J lost 10 bases, and 12 bases stayed unmatched. This CDR3 region has 14 residues. The germline V gene encodes CDR1 SQVTM and CDR2 ANQGSEA.

The chain is built from TRBV29-1 and TRBJ2-7, with TRBD2 as a possible D gene (7 bases). The CDR3 has 11 residues. The V and J ends lost 6 bases and 6 bases respectively, with 12 bases between them. CDR1 is SQVTM and CDR2 is ANQGSEA in the germline V gene. CDR3 sequence: CSVLRGGEQYF. CDR3 nucleotides: TGCAGCGTCCTAAGGGGGGGCGAGCAGTACTTC.

The V gene is TRBV7-9, the J gene TRBJ2-7; D is possibly TRBD2 (6 bases). The germline V and J ends were trimmed by 8 bases and 2 bases, with 19 bases remaining between them. In germline, CDR1 is SEHNR, CDR2 FQNEAQ (reference sequence). This CDR3 has 15 residues. The CDR3 is CASQLAPGSPYEQYF. The CDR3 nucleotides read TGTGCCAGCCAATTAGCACCCGGGAGTCCCTACGAGCAGTACTTC.

This clonotype has only a few counts. The genes are TRBV7-9 and TRBJ2-1; TRBD2 matches 13 bases. J gave up 6 bases and V 5 bases, and 4 bases lay outside the gene matches. Germline-derived CDR1 and CDR2 are SEHNR and FQNEAQ (reference sequence). The CDR3 is 15 amino acids. This chain's CDR3 is CASSTRLAGGNEQFF. DNA for the CDR3: TGTGCCAGCAGCACGAGACTAGCGGGGGGCAATGAGCAGTTCTTC.

This clonotype has more than one count but fewer than ten. The V and J genes are TRBV20-1 and TRBJ2-1; 7 bases fit TRBD2. J gave up 6 bases and V 3 bases, and 8 bases lay outside the gene matches. Germline values: CDR1 DFQATT, CDR2 SNEGSKA (reference sequence). The CDR3 is made up of 14 amino acids. The CDR3 here is CSASSGRAPNEQFF. CDR3 in DNA: TGCAGTGCTAGTAGTGGGAGGGCCCCCAATGAGCAGTTCTTC.

The rearrangement links TRBV7-2 to TRBJ2-6; 11 positions agree with TRBD2. The J segment lost 3 bases and the V segment lost 5 bases, leaving 9 bases of the junction unmatched. CDR3 length: 18 amino acids. Germline V gene sequence: CDR1 SGHTA, CDR2 FQGNSA. This CDR3 reads CASSLTGTSGRGANVLTF. The DNA for the CDR3 is TGTGCCAGCAGCCTAACCGGGACTAGCGGTCGTGGGGCCAACGTCCTGACTTTC.

The V and J genes are TRBV2 and TRBJ1-1; D call uncertain. This CDR3 contains 13 residues. Germline V gives CDR1 SNHLY, CDR2 FYNNEI. V shed 11 bases and J shed 1 base, with 14 bases lying between them. The CDR3 reads CAGNGGGNTEAFF. The CDR3 DNA sequence: TGTGCCGGCAATGGAGGTGGGAACACTGAAGCTTTCTTT. The full variable domain, completed using reference TRBV2 and TRBJ1-1, is EPEVTQTPSHQVTQMGQEVILRCVPISNHLYFYWYRQILGQKVEFLVSFYNNEISEKSEIFDDQFSVERPDGSNFTLKIRSTKLEDSAMYFCAGNGGGNTEAFFGQGTRLTVV.

The chain is built from TRBV5-1 and TRBJ2-3; D could derive from TRBD1 or TRBD2 (5 bases each). The CDR3 runs 16 residues. Germline-derived CDR1 and CDR2 are SGHRS and YFSETQ. Trimming removed 3 bases from V and 3 bases from J, with 17 bases in between. CDR3 residues: CASSWGGNGGTDTQYF. The CDR3 DNA follows: TGCGCCAGCAGCTGGGGCGGCAACGGAGGTACAGATACGCAGTATTTT. The full variable domain, with the rest looked up from reference TRBV5-1 and TRBJ2-3, is KAGVTQTPRYLIKTRGQQVTLSCSPISGHRSVSWYQQTPGQGLQFLFEYFSETQRNKGNFPGRFSGRQFSNSRSEMNVSTLELGDSALYLCASSWGGNGGTDTQYFGPGTRLTVL.

The V call is TRBV19, the J call TRBJ2-3; TRBD1 agrees at 11 bases. This CDR3 is 14 amino acids long. The V and J ends lost 5 bases and 5 bases, in that order; junction bases with no gene match: 3. CDR1 is LNHDA and CDR2 is SQIVND in the germline V gene (reference sequence). The DNA for the CDR3 is TGTGCCAGTAGTTCGGGACAGGGGGAAGATACGCAGTATTTT. It yields the protein CASSSGQGEDTQYF.

This sequence joins TRBV7-2 and TRBJ2-4, with no clear D. Germline V gives CDR1 SGHTA, CDR2 FQGNSA. Trimming cost V 5 bases and J 0 bases, with 14 bases left between them. This CDR3 is built from 16 residues. CDR3 in amino acids: CASSAAVAVAKNIQYF. CDR3 in DNA: TGTGCCAGCAGCGCCGCGGTGGCGGTAGCCAAAAACATTCAGTACTTC.

This clonotype was seen only a few times. The chain recombines TRBV5-1 with TRBJ1-3; D gene ambiguous. The CDR3 has 15 residues. Germline V gene sequence: CDR1 SGHRS, CDR2 YFSETQ. V lost 0 bases and J 4 bases, leaving 11 bases between the germline ends. Here the CDR3 reads CASSLVPELGNTIYF. CDR3 in DNA: TGCGCCAGCAGCTTGGTCCCAGAACTCGGAAACACCATATATTTT.